A single sample gave rise to the 12 T cell receptor beta chains below, sequenced in a study of blood T cell repertoires in COVID-19. Assay used: immunoSEQ multiplex PCR; TCRdb lists only in-frame clones, some missing. The sample includes roughly 260,000 clones, around nine tenths of them seen just once. Sequenced input: peripheral blood. All receptors come from a man between 40 and 49 years old who had recovered from COVID-19.

The rearrangement links TRBV12-3 or TRBV12-4 to TRBJ2-7, with unresolved D. This CDR3 contains 11 residues. V was pared by 6 bases and J by 6 bases, with 9 bases between. For the CDR3, the DNA is TGTGCCAGCAGCCCCTTTCTCGAGCAGTACTTC. Translation gives CASSPFLEQYF.

This clone has more than one count but fewer than ten. The chain carries TRBV14 and TRBJ2-7, with 12 bases lining up with TRBD1. Germline lookup yields CDR1 SGHDN and CDR2 FVKESK. Trimming removed 5 bases from V and 4 bases from J; junction bases left unmatched: 9. This CDR3 contains 16 residues. DNA for the CDR3: TGTGCCAGCAGCAGCACTCCGGGACAGGGGGCATACGAGCAGTACTTC. It codes for CASSSTPGQGAYEQYF.

The chain recombines TRBV24-1 with TRBJ2-6; 9 nucleotides agree with TRBD1. This CDR3 has 17 residues. Germline CDR1 and CDR2: KGHDR and SFDVKD. V was clipped by 9 bases and J by 2 bases; unmatched bases: 10. CDR3 nucleotide sequence: TGTGCCACCGAGATTAGACAGGGGGAAGCTGGGGCCAACGTCCTGACTTTC. Its protein is CATEIRQGEAGANVLTF.

The rearrangement uses TRBV19 and TRBJ1-2, with D perhaps TRBD1 (6 bases). This CDR3 is 14 amino acids long. Trimming took off 5 bases at V and 0 bases at J, with 10 bases between the two ends. Germline CDR1 LNHDA, CDR2 SQIVND (reference sequence). The DNA of the CDR3 is TGTGCCAGTAGTCGACAGGCAACTAACTATGGCTACACCTTC. Its protein product is CASSRQATNYGYTF.

The rearrangement uses TRBV2 and TRBJ1-5, with 8 positions matching TRBD1. Germline V gives CDR1 SNHLY, CDR2 FYNNEI. J gave up 5 bases and V 4 bases, and 7 bases lay outside the gene matches. This CDR3 is 15 amino acids long. This chain's CDR3 is CASSGRTGTDQPQHF. CDR3 coding DNA: TGTGCCAGCAGTGGAAGGACAGGGACGGATCAGCCCCAGCATTTT.

This chain joins TRBV9 and TRBJ2-1; a weak D match, TRBD2 (6 bases). The CDR3 is made up of 15 amino acids. Deletions cut 0 bases from V and 1 base from J, with 8 bases between. Germline assignment: CDR1 SGDLS and CDR2 YYNGEE. CDR3 nucleotides: TGTGCCAGCAGCGTAGCGGGGGAGTCCTACAATGAGCAGTTCTTC. It translates to CASSVAGESYNEQFF.

The chain links TRBV27 to TRBJ1-2; 10 nucleotides agree with TRBD1. The ends lost 6 bases at V and 4 bases at J; junction bases unmatched: 8. The CDR3 is made up of 15 amino acids. Germline lookup yields CDR1 MNHEY and CDR2 SMNVEV (reference sequence). CDR3 loop: CASSFDRGRGYGYTF. For the CDR3, the DNA is TGTGCCAGCAGCTTTGACAGGGGGCGGGGCTATGGCTACACCTTC.

The rearrangement joins TRBV21-1 to TRBJ2-3; TRBD2 is taken as the D call from the table, unchecked against the DNA. TRBV21-1 is classified as a pseudogene. The CDR3 totals 13 residues. CDR3 residues: CASSGRDTDTQYF. CDR3 in DNA: TGTGCCAGCAGTGGGCGGGACACAGATACGCAGTATTTT.

This chain uses TRBV3-1 (or the pseudogene TRBV3-2) with TRBJ1-6; 9 bases are shared with TRBD1. Germline values: CDR1 LGHDT, CDR2 YNNKEL (reference sequence). The CDR3 covers 18 residues. J lost 10 bases, V lost 0 bases, and 13 bases had no gene match. The CDR3: CASSQDRRDRVFDSPLHF. In nucleotides, the CDR3 is TGTGCCAGCAGCCAAGATCGCCGGGACAGGGTTTTTGACTCACCCCTCCACTTT.

This sequence joins TRBV11-2 and TRBJ2-7; 12 bases are shared with TRBD2. V dropped 5 bases and J dropped 1; count of bases not matched to a gene: 12. Germline lookup yields CDR1 SGHAT and CDR2 FQNNGV. The CDR3 has 18 amino acids. In DNA form, the CDR3 reads TGTGCCAGCAGCCCCACCCCGACTAGCGGGGGTCCGTCCTACGAGCAGTACTTC. Translation: CASSPTPTSGGPSYEQYF.

The chain joins TRBV3-1 (or the pseudogene TRBV3-2) to TRBJ2-1, with TRBD2 matching over 15 bases. V was pared by 3 bases and J by 5 bases, with 11 bases of the junction left unmatched. CDR1 is LGHDT, CDR2 YNNKEL, per germline (reference sequence). The CDR3 loop spans 19 amino acids. The CDR3 is CASSHRTSGGETLDNEQFF. CDR3 DNA: TGTGCCAGCAGCCACCGGACTAGCGGGGGGGAGACTTTGGACAATGAGCAGTTCTTC.

J is TRBJ2-2 and V is TRBV5-1, with 8 nucleotides matching TRBD2. CDR1 is SGHRS, CDR2 YFSETQ, per germline. The CDR3 has 21 residues. Losses at the gene ends were 1 base for V and 0 bases for J; bases not matched to a gene: 17. CDR3 in amino acids: CASSLPVLRGRRAPNTGELFF. The CDR3 bases are TGCGCCAGCAGCTTGCCCGTACTTCGCGGGAGGAGGGCACCGAACACCGGGGAGCTGTTTTTT. The full variable domain, completed using reference TRBV5-1 and TRBJ2-2, is KAGVTQTPRYLIKTRGQQVTLSCSPISGHRSVSWYQQTPGQGLQFLFEYFSETQRNKGNFPGRFSGRQFSNSRSEMNVSTLELGDSALYLCASSLPVLRGRRAPNTGELFFGEGSRLTVL.